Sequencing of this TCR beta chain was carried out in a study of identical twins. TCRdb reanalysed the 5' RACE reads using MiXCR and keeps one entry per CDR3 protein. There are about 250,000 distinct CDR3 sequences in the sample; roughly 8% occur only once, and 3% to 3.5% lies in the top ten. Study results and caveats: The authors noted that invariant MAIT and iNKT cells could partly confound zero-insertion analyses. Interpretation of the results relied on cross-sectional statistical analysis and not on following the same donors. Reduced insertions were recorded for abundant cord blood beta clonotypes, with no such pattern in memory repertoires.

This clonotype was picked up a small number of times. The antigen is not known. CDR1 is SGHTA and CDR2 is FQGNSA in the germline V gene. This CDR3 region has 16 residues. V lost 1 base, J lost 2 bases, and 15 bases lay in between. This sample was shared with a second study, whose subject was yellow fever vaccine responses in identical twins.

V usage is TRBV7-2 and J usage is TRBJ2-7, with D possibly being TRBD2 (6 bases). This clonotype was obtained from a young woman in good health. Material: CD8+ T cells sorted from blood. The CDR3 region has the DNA TGTGCCAGCAGCTTAGGTGTCAGCGGGCGACCCTACGAGCAGTACTTC. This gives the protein CASSLGVSGRPYEQYF.